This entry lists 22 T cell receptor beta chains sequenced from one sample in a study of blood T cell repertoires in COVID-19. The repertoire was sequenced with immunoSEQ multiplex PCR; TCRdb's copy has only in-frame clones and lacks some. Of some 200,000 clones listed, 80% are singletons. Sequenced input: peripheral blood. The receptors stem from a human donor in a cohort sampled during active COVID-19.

The CDR3 DNA sequence: TGTGCCAGCAGCTTAGACTTGGGACAGGGCGTAGGAGAGACCCAGTACTTC. It is translated as CASSLDLGQGVGETQYF. The chain combines TRBV7-9 with TRBJ2-5, with 9 bases that match TRBD1. V was clipped by 1 base and J by 4 bases; unmatched bases: 10. This CDR3 spans 17 amino acids. Germline V gives CDR1 SEHNR, CDR2 FQNEAQ (reference sequence).

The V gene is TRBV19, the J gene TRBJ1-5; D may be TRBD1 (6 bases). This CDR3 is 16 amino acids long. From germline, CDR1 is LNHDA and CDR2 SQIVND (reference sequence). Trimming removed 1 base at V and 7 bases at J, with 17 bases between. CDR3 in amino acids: CASSIGRTQGGQPQHF. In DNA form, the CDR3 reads TGTGCCAGTAGTATAGGGAGGACACAGGGCGGACAGCCCCAGCATTTT.

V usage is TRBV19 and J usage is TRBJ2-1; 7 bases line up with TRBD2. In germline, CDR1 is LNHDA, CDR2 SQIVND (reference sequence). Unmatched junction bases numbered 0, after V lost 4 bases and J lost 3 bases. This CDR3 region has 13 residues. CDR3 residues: CASSRDYYNEQFF. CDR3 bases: TGTGCCAGTAGTAGGGACTACTACAATGAGCAGTTCTTC.

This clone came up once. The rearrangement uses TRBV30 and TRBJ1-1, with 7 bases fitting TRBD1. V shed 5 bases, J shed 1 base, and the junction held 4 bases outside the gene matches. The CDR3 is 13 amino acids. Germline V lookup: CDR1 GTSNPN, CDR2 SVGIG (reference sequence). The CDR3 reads CAWGGQANTEAFF. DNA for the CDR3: TGTGCCTGGGGAGGACAGGCGAACACTGAAGCTTTCTTT.

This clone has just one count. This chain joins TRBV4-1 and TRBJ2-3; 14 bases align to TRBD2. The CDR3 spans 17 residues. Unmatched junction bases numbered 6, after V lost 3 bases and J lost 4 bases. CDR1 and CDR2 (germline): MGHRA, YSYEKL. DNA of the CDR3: TGCGCCAGCAGCCACCTCCCGGGACTAGCGGGAGCAGATACGCAGTATTTT. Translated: CASSHLPGLAGADTQYF.

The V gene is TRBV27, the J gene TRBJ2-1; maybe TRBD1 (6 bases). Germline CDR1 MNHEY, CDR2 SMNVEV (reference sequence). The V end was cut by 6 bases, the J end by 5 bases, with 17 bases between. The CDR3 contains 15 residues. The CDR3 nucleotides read TGTGCCAGCAGGGGCGCAGGGGCCACGAACAATGAGCAGTTCTTC. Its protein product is CASRGAGATNNEQFF.

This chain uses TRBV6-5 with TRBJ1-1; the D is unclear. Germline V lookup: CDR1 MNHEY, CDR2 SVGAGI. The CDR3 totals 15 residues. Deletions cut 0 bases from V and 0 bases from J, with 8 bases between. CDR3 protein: CASSYSGAMNTEAFF. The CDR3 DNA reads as TGTGCCAGCAGTTACTCGGGAGCTATGAACACTGAAGCTTTCTTT.

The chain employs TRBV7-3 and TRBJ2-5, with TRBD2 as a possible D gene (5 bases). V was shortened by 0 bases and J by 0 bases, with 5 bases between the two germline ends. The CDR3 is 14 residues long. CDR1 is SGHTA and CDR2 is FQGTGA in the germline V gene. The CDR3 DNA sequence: TGTGCCAGCAGCTTAACGGGAGACCAAGAGACCCAGTACTTC. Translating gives CASSLTGDQETQYF.

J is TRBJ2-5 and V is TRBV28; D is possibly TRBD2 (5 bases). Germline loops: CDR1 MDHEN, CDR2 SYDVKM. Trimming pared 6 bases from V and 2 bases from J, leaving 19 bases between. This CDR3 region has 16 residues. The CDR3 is CASSLPLLEGQETQYF. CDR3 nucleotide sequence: TGTGCCAGCAGCCTCCCCCTCCTCGAGGGACAAGAGACCCAGTACTTC.

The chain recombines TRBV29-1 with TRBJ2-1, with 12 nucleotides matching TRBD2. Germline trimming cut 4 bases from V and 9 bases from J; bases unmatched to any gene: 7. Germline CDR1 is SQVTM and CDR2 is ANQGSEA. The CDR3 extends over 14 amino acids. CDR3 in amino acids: CSVGASGRDFEQFF. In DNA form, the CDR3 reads TGCAGCGTTGGGGCTAGCGGGAGGGATTTTGAGCAGTTCTTC.

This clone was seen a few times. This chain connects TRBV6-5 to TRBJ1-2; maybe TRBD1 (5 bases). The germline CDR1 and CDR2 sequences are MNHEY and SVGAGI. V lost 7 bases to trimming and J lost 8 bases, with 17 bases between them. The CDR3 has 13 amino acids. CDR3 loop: CASTLGAGRGYTF. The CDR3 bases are TGTGCCAGCACCCTAGGGGCAGGGCGCGGCTACACCTTC.

The CDR3 bases are TGTGCCAGCAGCCTATTGACAGGGGGAGGCTACACCTTC. Translated, it gives CASSLLTGGGYTF. This chain joins TRBV4-2 and TRBJ1-2; 9 bases agree with TRBD1. CDR3 length equals 13 residues. The germline CDR1 and CDR2 sequences are LGHNA and YNFKEQ. V was clipped by 4 bases and J by 8 bases; unmatched bases: 5.

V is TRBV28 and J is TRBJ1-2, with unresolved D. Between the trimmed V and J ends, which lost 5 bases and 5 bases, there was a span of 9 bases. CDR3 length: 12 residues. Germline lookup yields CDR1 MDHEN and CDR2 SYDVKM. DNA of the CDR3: TGTGCCAGCAGTCAACTTAAATATGGCTACACCTTC. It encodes CASSQLKYGYTF.

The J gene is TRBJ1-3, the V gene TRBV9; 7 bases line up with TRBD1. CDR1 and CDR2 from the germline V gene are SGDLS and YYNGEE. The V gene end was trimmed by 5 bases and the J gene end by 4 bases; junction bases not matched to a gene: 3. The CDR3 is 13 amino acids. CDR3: CASSGTAGNTIYF. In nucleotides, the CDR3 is TGTGCCAGCAGTGGGACAGCCGGAAACACCATATATTTT.

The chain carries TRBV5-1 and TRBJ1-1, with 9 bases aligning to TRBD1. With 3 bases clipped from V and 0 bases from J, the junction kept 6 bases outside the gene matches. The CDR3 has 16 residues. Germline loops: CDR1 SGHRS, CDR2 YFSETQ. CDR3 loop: CASSWGGQGLNTEAFF. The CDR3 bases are TGCGCCAGCAGCTGGGGGGGACAGGGATTGAACACTGAAGCTTTCTTT.

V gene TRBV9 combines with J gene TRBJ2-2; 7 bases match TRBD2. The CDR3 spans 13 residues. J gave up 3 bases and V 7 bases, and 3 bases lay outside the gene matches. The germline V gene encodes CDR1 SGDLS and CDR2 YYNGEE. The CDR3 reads CASQAGYTGELFF. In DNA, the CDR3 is TGTGCCAGCCAAGCGGGGTACACCGGGGAGCTGTTTTTT.

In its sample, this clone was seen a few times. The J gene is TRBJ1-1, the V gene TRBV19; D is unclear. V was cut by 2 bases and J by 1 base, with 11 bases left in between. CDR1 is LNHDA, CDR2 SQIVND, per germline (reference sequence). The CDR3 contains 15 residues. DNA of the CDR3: TGTGCCAGTAGTATAAGCAGTTCAGGGAACACTGAAGCTTTCTTT. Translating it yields CASSISSSGNTEAFF.

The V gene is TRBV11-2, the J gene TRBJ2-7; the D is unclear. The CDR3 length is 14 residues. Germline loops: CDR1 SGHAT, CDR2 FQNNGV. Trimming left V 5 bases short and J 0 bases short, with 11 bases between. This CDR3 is CASSPLVSSYEQYF. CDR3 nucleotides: TGTGCCAGCAGCCCATTGGTTAGCTCCTACGAGCAGTACTTC.

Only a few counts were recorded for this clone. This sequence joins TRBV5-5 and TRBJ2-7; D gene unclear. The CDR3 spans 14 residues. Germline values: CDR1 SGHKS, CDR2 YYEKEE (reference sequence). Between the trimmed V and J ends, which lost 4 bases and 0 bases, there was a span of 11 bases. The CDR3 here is CASSTWADSYEQYF. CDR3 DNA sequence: TGTGCCAGCAGCACATGGGCCGACTCCTACGAGCAGTACTTC. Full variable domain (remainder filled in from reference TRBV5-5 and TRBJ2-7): DAGVTQSPTHLIKTRGQQVTLRCSPISGHKSVSWYQQVLGQGPQFIFQYYEKEERGRGNFPDRFSARQFPNYSSELNVNALLLGDSALYLCASSTWADSYEQYFGPGTRLTVT.

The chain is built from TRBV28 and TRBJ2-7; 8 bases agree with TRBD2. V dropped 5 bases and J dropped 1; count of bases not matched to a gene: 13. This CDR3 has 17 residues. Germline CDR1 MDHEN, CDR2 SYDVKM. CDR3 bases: TGTGCCAGCAGTCTTCTACGGGGGGCGGGAGGTTCCTACGAGCAGTACTTC. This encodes CASSLLRGAGGSYEQYF.

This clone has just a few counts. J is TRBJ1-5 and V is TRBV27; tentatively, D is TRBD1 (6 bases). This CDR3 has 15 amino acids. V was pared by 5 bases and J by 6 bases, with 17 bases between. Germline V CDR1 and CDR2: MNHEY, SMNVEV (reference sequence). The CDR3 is CASSPRGQALQPQHF. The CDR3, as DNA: TGTGCCAGCAGTCCCCGGGGACAAGCACTTCAGCCCCAGCATTTT.

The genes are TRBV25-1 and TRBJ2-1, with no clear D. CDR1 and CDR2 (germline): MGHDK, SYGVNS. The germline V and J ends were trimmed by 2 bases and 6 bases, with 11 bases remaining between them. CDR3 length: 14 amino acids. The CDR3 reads CASSETVFGNEQFF. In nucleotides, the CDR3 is TGTGCCAGCAGTGAAACGGTATTCGGCAATGAGCAGTTCTTC.